This is a list of T cell receptor beta chains from one sample in a study of cytomegalovirus exposure and HLA in healthy donors. Clones were read by immunoSEQ multiplex PCR, and TCRdb kept only the in-frame ones, dropping some. The repertoire table contains over 100,000 clones. The sequenced sample was PBMCs. These receptors were taken from a woman aged 40 to 50 in good health and CMV-seropositive. Each CDR3 is given with its conserved first and last residue. The order of the fields is V gene, D gene, J gene, CDR3 DNA, CDR3 protein. D genes are given only for firm matches.

TRBV27	-	TRBJ2-7	TGTGCCAGCAGCCCAAGCCCACAGCAAAGCTCCTACGAGCAGTACTTC	CASSPSPQQSSYEQYF
TRBV19	-	TRBJ2-2	TGTGCCAGTAGTTCAAAACGAGGGGGGGAGCTGTTTTTT	CASSSKRGGELFF
TRBV28	-	TRBJ2-7	TGTGCCAGCAGTCCTCCAGGGCCCCTCGTCTCCTACGAGCAGTACTTC	CASSPPGPLVSYEQYF
TRBV27	TRBD2	TRBJ2-1	TGTGCCAGCAGTCACGGGACTAGCGGGAGGAAATCCTACAATGAGCAGTTCTTC	CASSHGTSGRKSYNEQFF
TRBV9	-	TRBJ2-5	TGTGCCAGCAGCGTAGATAGTAGGGGGGGCCGGGAGACCCAGTACTTC	CASSVDSRGGRETQYF
TRBV9	TRBD2	TRBJ2-1	TGTGCCAGCAGCCCAGGACTAGCGGGCCCTCCCCTGGGGAATGAGCAGTTCTTC	CASSPGLAGPPLGNEQFF
TRBV28	TRBD1	TRBJ2-7	TGTGCCAGCAGGACCGGGACAGGGGTCTCCTACGAGCAGTACTTC	CASRTGTGVSYEQYF
TRBV2	TRBD1	TRBJ2-7	TGTGCCAGCAGACAGGACAGGGGGCCCTACGAGCAGTACTTC	CASRQDRGPYEQYF
TRBV9	TRBD1	TRBJ2-7	TGTGCCAGCAGCGCGAGCGGGGGACAGGGGTTCGACGAGCAGTACTTC	CASSASGGQGFDEQYF
TRBV5-1	TRBD1	TRBJ1-2	TGCGCCAGCAGCTCCGGGGACAGGGTTAAGGGCTACACCTTC	CASSSGDRVKGYTF
TRBV5-1	-	TRBJ2-7	TGCGCCAGCAGCTTGGCCCGGGGGACTTCTAACTACGAGCAGTACTTC	CASSLARGTSNYEQYF
TRBV27	TRBD1	TRBJ2-3	TGTGCCAGCAGTCTCCAAGGGGGCGCGGGCACAGATACGCAGTATTTT	CASSLQGGAGTDTQYF
TRBV5-1	TRBD2	TRBJ2-2	TGCGCCAGCAGCTTACTGACTAGCGGGGGGACGAACACCGGGGAGCTGTTTTTT	CASSLLTSGGTNTGELFF
TRBV27	TRBD1	TRBJ1-2	TGTGCCAGCAGTTTATATCCCGCGGGACAGGCTTCCTTCGTGGGCTACACCTTC	CASSLYPAGQASFVGYTF
TRBV6-1	TRBD1	TRBJ1-2	TGTGCCAGCAGTGAACGACAGGGCTATGGCTACACCTTC	CASSERQGYGYTF
TRBV7-2	TRBD1	TRBJ1-4	TGTGCCAGCAGCTTCTCAAACCGACAGGGCCCTAATGAAAAACTGTTTTTT	CASSFSNRQGPNEKLFF
TRBV9	TRBD2	TRBJ2-2	TGTGCCAGCAGCGTAGTTGAGACTAGCGGGAGGGCCGGGGAGCTGTTTTTT	CASSVVETSGRAGELFF
TRBV29-1	-	TRBJ2-7	TGCAGCGGCGGAAAACAGGGCGAGCAGTACTTC	CSGGKQGEQYF
TRBV4-1	-	TRBJ2-2	TGCGCCAGCAGCCAAGGAATAGCGGCCGGGGAGCTGTTTTTT	CASSQGIAAGELFF
TRBV30	-	TRBJ1-2	TGTGCCTGGATTAGGCCGGTAACACGACTTGGCTACACCTTC	CAWIRPVTRLGYTF
TRBV9	TRBD1	TRBJ1-6	TGTGCCAGCAGCGTAGCTGGGGACAGGGATTCACCCCTCCACTTT	CASSVAGDRDSPLHF
TRBV9	-	TRBJ2-1	TGTGCCAGCAGCGAGGGGGGGTCTGAGCAGTTCTTC	CASSEGGSEQFF
TRBV6-1	TRBD2	TRBJ2-3	TGTGCCAGCAGTGAAGGGGTAGGGCGGGAGTATCGCACAGATACGCAGTATTTT	CASSEGVGREYRTDTQYF
TRBV29-1	TRBD1	TRBJ2-3	TGCAGCGTTGTGGGGACAGGGACAGATACGCAGTATTTT	CSVVGTGTDTQYF